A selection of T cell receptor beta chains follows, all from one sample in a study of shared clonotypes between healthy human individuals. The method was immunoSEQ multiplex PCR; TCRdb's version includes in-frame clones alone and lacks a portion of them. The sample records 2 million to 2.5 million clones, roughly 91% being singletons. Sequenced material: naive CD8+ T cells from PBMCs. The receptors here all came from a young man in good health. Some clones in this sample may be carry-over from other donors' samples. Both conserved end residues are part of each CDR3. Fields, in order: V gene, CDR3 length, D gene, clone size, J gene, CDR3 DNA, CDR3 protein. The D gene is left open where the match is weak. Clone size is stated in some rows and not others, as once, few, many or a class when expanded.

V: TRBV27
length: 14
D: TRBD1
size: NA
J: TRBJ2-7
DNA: TGTGCCACCCGCCTCGGGACAGGGACATACGAGCAGTACTTC
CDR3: CATRLGTGTYEQYF

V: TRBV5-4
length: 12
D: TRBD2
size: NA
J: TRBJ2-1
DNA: TGTACCAGCAGCGGGGTAGAGGAAGAAAAGTTCTTC
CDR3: CTSSGVEEEKFF

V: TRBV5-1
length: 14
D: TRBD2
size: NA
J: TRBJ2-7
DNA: TGCGCCAGCAGCCAGGAGCGGGAGTTCGACGAGCAGTACTTC
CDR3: CASSQEREFDEQYF

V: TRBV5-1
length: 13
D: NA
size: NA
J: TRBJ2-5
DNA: TGCGCCAGCAGCTTTGGGAGTATAGAGACCCAGTACTTC
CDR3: CASSFGSIETQYF

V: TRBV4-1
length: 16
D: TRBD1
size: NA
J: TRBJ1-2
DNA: TGCGCCAGCAGCCGTTCGACCCGGGACAGAAACTATGGCTACACCTTC
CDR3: CASSRSTRDRNYGYTF

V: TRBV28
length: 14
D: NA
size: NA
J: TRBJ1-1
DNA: TGTGCCAGCAGTTTATTTGGGCCCGTCACTGAAGCTTTCTTT
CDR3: CASSLFGPVTEAFF

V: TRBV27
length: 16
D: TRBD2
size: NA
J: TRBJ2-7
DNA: TGTGCCAGCAGTTTATCGATCGAGCGGGAGTTCTACGAGCAGTACTTC
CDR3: CASSLSIEREFYEQYF

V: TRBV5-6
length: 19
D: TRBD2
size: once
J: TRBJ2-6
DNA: TGTGCCAGCAGCTTGGCTCTAGCGGGAGAGTCCTCTGGGGCCAACGTCCTGACTTTC
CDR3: CASSLALAGESSGANVLTF

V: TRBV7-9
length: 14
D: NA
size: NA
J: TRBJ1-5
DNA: TGTGCCAGCAGCCAGGACGGTTTAAATCAGCCCCAGCATTTT
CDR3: CASSQDGLNQPQHF

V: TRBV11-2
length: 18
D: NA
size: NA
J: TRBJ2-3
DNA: TGTGTCTCCACCCACCACGGGAGTAAGGGATATAGCACAGATACGCAGTATTTT
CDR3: CVSTHHGSKGYSTDTQYF